The 26 T cell receptor beta chains below come from one sample, sequenced in a study of T cell repertoires in cytomegalovirus infection. TCRdb independently ran MiXCR on the reads; one entry per CDR3 protein. The sample gives 450,000 to 550,000 distinct CDR3 sequences, approximately 17% of which show up once; roughly a quarter is in the top ten. The sample was CD8+ T cells from PBMCs. These receptors came from a human donor in good health (CMV status not recorded). Some clones in this sample may be carry-over from other donors' samples.

This clonotype was seen a single time. V gene TRBV7-9 combines with J gene TRBJ2-7; D unclear. Germline CDR1 and CDR2: SEHNR and FQNEAQ (reference sequence). This CDR3 is built from 12 residues. V was cut by 5 bases and J by 10 bases, with 15 bases left in between. CDR3 in amino acids: CASSHLLGDQYF. CDR3 nucleotide sequence: TGTGCCAGCAGCCACCTTCTTGGCGACCAGTACTTC.

This clonotype was found many times. The CDR3: CASSGRQGKYQNTEAFF. The CDR3 region has the DNA TGTGCCAGTAGTGGGCGACAGGGGAAATACCAGAACACTGAAGCTTTCTTT. This rearrangement joins TRBV19 to TRBJ1-1; 8 bases agree with TRBD1. J gave up 1 base and V 5 bases, and 12 bases lay outside the gene matches. Per germline, CDR1 LNHDA and CDR2 SQIVND (reference sequence). The CDR3 loop spans 17 amino acids.

This clonotype has at least ten counts. V gene TRBV12-3 or TRBV12-4 combines with J gene TRBJ2-1; either TRBD1 or TRBD2 may supply D (6 bases each). The CDR3 runs to 17 residues. V was pared by 4 bases and J by 2 bases, with 18 bases between. CDR3 nucleotide sequence: TGTGCCAGCAGTTCGGGAGTAGCAGGGGTCCCCTACAATGAGCAGTTCTTC. Translation: CASSSGVAGVPYNEQFF.

This clonotype was picked up a small number of times. V usage is TRBV3-1 and J usage is TRBJ2-3; D is uncertain. Trimming removed 4 bases from V and 1 base from J, with 9 bases in between. The length of the CDR3 is 14 residues. In germline, CDR1 is LGHDT, CDR2 YNNKEL (reference sequence). CDR3 nucleotide sequence: TGTGCCAGCAGCCCGTATTTTGGCACAGATACGCAGTATTTT. Amino acids: CASSPYFGTDTQYF.

The V and J genes are TRBV9 and TRBJ2-2; D call uncertain. Trimming left V 0 bases short and J 6 bases short, with 21 bases between. CDR3 length: 18 residues. The germline gives CDR1 SGDLS, CDR2 YYNGEE. This CDR3 is CASSVAAVPTPKAGELFF. The CDR3 DNA follows: TGTGCCAGCAGCGTAGCAGCAGTACCCACTCCTAAGGCCGGGGAGCTGTTTTTT.

V is TRBV27 and J is TRBJ2-5, with 9 bases aligning to TRBD1. Germline trimming cut 5 bases from V and 3 bases from J; bases unmatched to any gene: 7. This CDR3 comprises 15 residues. Germline values: CDR1 MNHEY, CDR2 SMNVEV (reference sequence). The CDR3 here is CASSPTGGWKETQYF. DNA for the CDR3: TGTGCCAGCAGTCCCACAGGGGGCTGGAAAGAGACCCAGTACTTC.

The chain couples TRBV20-1 to TRBJ2-7, with unresolved D. The V end lost 3 bases, the J end lost 0 bases, and 9 bases lay between the germline ends. CDR1 and CDR2 (germline): DFQATT, SNEGSKA (reference sequence). The CDR3 totals 13 residues. CDR3 sequence: CSASRLLSYEQYF. CDR3 DNA sequence: TGCAGTGCTAGTCGCCTCCTCTCCTACGAGCAGTACTTC.

This clonotype has ten or more counts. This sequence joins TRBV7-9 and TRBJ2-7; TRBD1 aligns across 7 bases. V was clipped by 3 bases and J by 4 bases; unmatched bases: 9. CDR3 size: 15 residues. Germline lookup yields CDR1 SEHNR and CDR2 FQNEAQ (reference sequence). CDR3 DNA sequence: TGTGCCAGCAGCTTGAGTGGGACAGTTGTTTACGAGCAGTACTTC. This sequence encodes CASSLSGTVVYEQYF.

The V gene is TRBV7-8, the J gene TRBJ2-7; D is perhaps TRBD2 (6 bases). V lost 7 bases to trimming and J lost 0 bases, with 13 bases between them. Germline CDR1 and CDR2: SGHVS and FQNEAQ. The CDR3 loop spans 14 amino acids. CDR3 nucleotide sequence: TGTGCCAGCACCCCCCTAGCGTACTCCTACGAGCAGTACTTC. Translation: CASTPLAYSYEQYF.

The genes are TRBV5-1 and TRBJ2-1; tentative D call: TRBD1 (6 bases). Looked up from germline, CDR1 is SGHRS and CDR2 is YFSETQ. Trimming removed 1 base from V and 1 base from J, with 12 bases in between. The length of the CDR3 is 16 residues. For the CDR3, the DNA is TGCGCCAGCAGCTTGACAGGGCGGAGGTCCTACAATGAGCAGTTCTTC. Encoded protein: CASSLTGRRSYNEQFF.

Turning to this clonotype: A read error may account for a junction end that differs from germline. The chain links TRBV7-3 to TRBJ2-7; D remains ambiguous. Germline V lookup: CDR1 SGHTA, CDR2 FQGTGA. The CDR3 loop spans 12 amino acids. The CDR3 coding sequence is TGTGCCAGCAGCTTACAAGGCTACGAGGAGTACTTC. Its translation: CASSLQGYEEYF.

Only a few counts were recorded for this clonotype. This chain links TRBV6-5 with TRBJ2-3; TRBD1 agrees at 10 bases. This CDR3 is built from 16 residues. V gave up 0 bases and J gave up 7 bases; unmatched junction bases: 7. Germline loops: CDR1 MNHEY, CDR2 SVGAGI. The CDR3 here is CASSYSRGQGRHTQYF. As DNA, the CDR3 is TGTGCCAGCAGTTACTCGAGGGGACAGGGGAGACATACGCAGTATTTT.

This clonotype occurred many times. The chain uses TRBV7-2 and TRBJ2-7; D unresolved. This CDR3 spans 15 amino acids. V was pared by 5 bases and J by 5 bases, with 19 bases between. Germline lookup yields CDR1 SGHTA and CDR2 FQGNSA. The CDR3 DNA sequence: TGTGCCAGCAGCCATTGGAAGGAAGCGTGGGACGAGCAGTACTTC. Translating it yields CASSHWKEAWDEQYF.

This sequence joins TRBV29-1 and TRBJ2-6; no clear D. Trimming shortened V by 6 bases and J by 4 bases, and 10 bases separated the two germline ends. The CDR3 runs to 13 residues. Germline V gene sequence: CDR1 SQVTM, CDR2 ANQGSEA. Written as DNA, the CDR3 is TGCAGCGTCCTTACTACAGGGGCCAACGTCCTGACTTTC. This codes for CSVLTTGANVLTF.

This clonotype was counted only a few times. The V call is TRBV6-1, the J call TRBJ2-7; possibly TRBD2 for D (5 bases). Trimming took 6 bases from V and 4 from J, leaving 19 bases between them. CDR1 MNHNS and CDR2 SASEGT come from the germline V gene. There are 15 residues in the CDR3. The CDR3 DNA follows: TGTGCCAGCAGAGACCGGACGGTCCGAGGGTACGAGCAGTACTTC. Its protein is CASRDRTVRGYEQYF.

J is TRBJ2-2 and V is TRBV9, with 7 bases aligning to TRBD1. The germline V gene has CDR1 SGDLS and CDR2 YYNGEE. The CDR3 length is 14 residues. J gave up 8 bases and V 3 bases, and 7 bases lay outside the gene matches. The CDR3 nucleotides read TGTGCCAGCAGCGAGGGGACAGCACCGGGGGAGCTGTTTTTT. Amino acids: CASSEGTAPGELFF.

There are many counts of this clonotype. This chain links TRBV7-9 with TRBJ1-5; a weak D match, TRBD1 (5 bases). Deletions cut 1 base from V and 6 bases from J, with 13 bases between. Germline CDR1 is SEHNR and CDR2 is FQNEAQ (reference sequence). The CDR3 runs 15 residues. The CDR3 reads CASSLEAGRSQPQHF. The CDR3 nucleotides read TGTGCCAGCAGCTTAGAGGCAGGGAGAAGTCAGCCCCAGCATTTT.

Concerning this clonotype: At one end, the junction sequence differs from germline, possibly due to a read error. The V gene is TRBV27, the J gene TRBJ1-1; 8 bases are shared with TRBD1. Germline assignment: CDR1 MNHEY and CDR2 SMNVEV (reference sequence). The CDR3 runs to 13 residues. CDR3 residues: CARRTGGGTEAFF. The CDR3, as DNA: TGTGCCCGCAGAACAGGGGGTGGCACTGAAGCTTTCTTT.

The CDR3, as DNA: TGTGCCAGCAGCTTAGCAGGCATCAACACTGAAGCTTTCTTT. Its protein is CASSLAGINTEAFF. This chain uses TRBV7-6 with TRBJ1-1; D is uncertain. The V gene's germline CDR1 is SGHVS and CDR2 FNYEAQ. The CDR3 contains 14 residues. V was pared by 0 bases and J by 2 bases, with 7 bases between.

The rearrangement uses TRBV7-9 and TRBJ1-2, with D possibly matching TRBD1 (5 bases). The V end lost 1 base, the J end lost 6 bases, and 18 bases lay between the germline ends. CDR1 is SEHNR and CDR2 is FQNEAQ in the germline V gene (reference sequence). The CDR3 is made up of 16 amino acids. CDR3 DNA: TGTGCCAGCAGCTTAGATAGCGGGGCATCCCAAAATGGCTACACCTTC. It specifies CASSLDSGASQNGYTF.

This chain uses TRBV2 with TRBJ2-7; 10 bases align to TRBD1. Germline assignment: CDR1 SNHLY and CDR2 FYNNEI. The CDR3 sequence is 16 residues long. V gave up 5 bases and J gave up 0 bases; unmatched junction bases: 7. The CDR3 nucleotides are TGTGCCAGCAGTACTTCCGGGACAGGGGACTCCTACGAGCAGTACTTC. Protein product: CASSTSGTGDSYEQYF.

This clonotype was seen many times. CDR3 sequence reads: CASSASQGASYEQYF. The CDR3 DNA reads TGTGCCAGCAGTGCCAGCCAGGGGGCAAGCTACGAGCAGTACTTC. The rearrangement joins TRBV12-3 or TRBV12-4 to TRBJ2-7, with TRBD1 identical over 8 bases. The V gene end was trimmed by 5 bases and the J gene end by 3 bases; junction bases not matched to a gene: 9. The CDR3 contains 15 residues.

The J gene is TRBJ2-5, the V gene TRBV20-1, with D perhaps TRBD1 (9 bases). The CDR3 totals 20 residues. Trimming left V 6 bases short and J 5 bases short, with 37 bases between. CDR1 DFQATT and CDR2 SNEGSKA come from the germline V gene (reference sequence). The chain's CDR3 is CSAGTGLIGPGLENEETQYF. DNA of the CDR3: TGCAGTGCCGGGACAGGGTTAATAGGTCCGGGACTAGAAAACGAGGAGACCCAGTACTTC.

In its sample, this clonotype was seen many times. J is TRBJ2-1 and V is TRBV14, with 11 nucleotides matching TRBD2. The V and J ends lost 3 bases and 5 bases, in that order; junction bases with no gene match: 12. Germline assignment: CDR1 SGHDN and CDR2 FVKESK. The CDR3 extends over 18 amino acids. The CDR3 spells CASSHLPPLAGADNEQFF. The CDR3 nucleotides read TGTGCCAGCAGCCATCTACCCCCACTAGCGGGAGCGGACAATGAGCAGTTCTTC. The full variable domain, in which reference TRBV14 and TRBJ2-1 provide the parts outside the CDR3, is EAGVTQFPSHSVIEKGQTVTLRCDPISGHDNLYWYRRVMGKEIKFLLHFVKESKQDESGMPNNRFLAERTGGTYSTLKVQPAELEDSGVYFCASSHLPPLAGADNEQFFGPGTRLTVL.

In its sample, this clonotype was seen many times. This sequence joins TRBV7-9 and TRBJ1-6, with D perhaps TRBD1 (6 bases). The CDR3 contains 14 residues. Germline V gene sequence: CDR1 SEHNR, CDR2 FQNEAQ (reference sequence). Trimming removed 2 bases from V and 7 bases from J, with 9 bases in between. CDR3 in amino acids: CASSLPGANSPLHF. In DNA, the CDR3 is TGTGCCAGCAGCTTACCAGGGGCGAATTCACCCCTCCACTTT.

In regard to this clonotype: An end of the junction differs from the germline gene, which may be a read error. J is TRBJ2-1 and V is TRBV27, with TRBD1 matching over 10 bases. This CDR3 has 15 residues. Looked up from germline, CDR1 is MNHEY and CDR2 is SMNVEV (reference sequence). CDR3 loop: CASSYDRGPYNEQLF. The CDR3 region has the DNA TGTGCCAGCAGTTATGACAGGGGGCCCTACAATGAGCAGTTATTC.